This TCR beta chain is from a study of molecular identifiers for immune sequencing clone quantification. Each CDR3 protein gets one entry after TCRdb re-called the PCR reads with MiXCR. The table has approximately 550,000 distinct CDR3 sequences, roughly 25% seen once. For naive CD8 T cells, sorting used the CD8+CD4-CCR7+CD45RA+ phenotype. Germline V gives CDR1 LGHNA, CDR2 YSLEER. This CDR3 region has 13 residues. The V and J ends lost 4 bases and 5 bases, in that order; junction bases with no gene match: 4. Sample: naive CD8+ T cells from blood, with Jurkat cell RNA spiked in. Subset specified: FACS-sorted CD8+CD4-CCR7+CD45RA+ naive T cells. The chain has TRBV4-3 and TRBJ1-1, with 7 bases identical to TRBD1. This TCR came from a human donor in good health. Some libraries in this study had Jurkat cell RNA spiked in. For the CDR3, the DNA is TGCGCCAGCAGCCCGACAGGGCATACTGAAGCTTTCTTT. It is translated as CASSPTGHTEAFF.